The rows below give T cell receptor beta chains drawn from one sample of a study of T cell repertoires in ileal Crohn's disease. The assay was immunoSEQ multiplex PCR, and TCRdb's table has in-frame clones only and misses some. The sample holds roughly 3,500 clones, roughly 80% seen once. The specimen was ileal tissue. All receptors come from an adult with Crohn's disease. CDR3s include the opening cysteine and the closing phenylalanine or tryptophan. D genes are given only for firm matches. Not every row has a clone size; where given, it reads once, few, many or a size class.

.	TRBD1	TRBV5-3	TRBJ1-2	TGTGCCAGAAGCTTAGGACAGGGGGCTTATGGCTACACCTTC	CARSLGQGAYGYTF
.	.	TRBV4-1	TRBJ2-1	TGCGCCAGCAGCCTCGCGGGCTTGAGCTCCTACAATGAGCAGTTCTTC	CASSLAGLSSYNEQFF
.	.	TRBV28	TRBJ1-2	TGTGCCAGCAATCTGGGACTTATCTATGGCTACACCTTC	CASNLGLIYGYTF
.	.	TRBV2	TRBJ2-3	TGTGCCAGCAGTGAAGTTCAACTGTCAGATACGCAGTATTTT	CASSEVQLSDTQYF
.	TRBD2	TRBV11-2	TRBJ2-7	TGTGCCAGCACTATGGAGAGCGGGGGGGGAGACTACGAGCAGTACTTC	CASTMESGGGDYEQYF
.	TRBD1	TRBV5-4	TRBJ1-2	TGTGCCAGCAGTGGGGGACAGGAGAGAGTCTACACCTTC	CASSGGQERVYTF
.	.	TRBV11-3	TRBJ1-4	TGTGCCAGCAGCTTAATCGGAACAGGGTTGGAAAAACTGTTTTTT	CASSLIGTGLEKLFF
.	TRBD2	TRBV6-1	TRBJ2-5	TGTGCCAGCAGGGCGGGACTAGCGGAAGAGACCCAGTACTTC	CASRAGLAEETQYF
.	TRBD1	TRBV5-6	TRBJ2-1	TGTGCCAGCAGGCCGAGGGGGCGCGATGAGCAGTTCTTC	CASRPRGRDEQFF
.	TRBD2	TRBV5-1	TRBJ2-3	TGCGCCAGCAGCCTAGGGGCGGGGGGGGTCCAAGATACGCAGTATTTT	CASSLGAGGVQDTQYF
.	TRBD2	TRBV5-1	TRBJ2-5	TGCGCCAGCAGCTTCCTAGCGGGGGGGCATGAGACCCAGTACTTC	CASSFLAGGHETQYF
once	.	TRBV6-4	TRBJ2-3	TGTGCCAGCAGTGACGGGCAGGACTTAGATACGCAGTATTTT	CASSDGQDLDTQYF
.	.	TRBV5-6	TRBJ2-1	TGTGCCAGCAGCTTGGATAGGACTACCATCAGGCAGTTCTTC	CASSLDRTTIRQFF
.	TRBD2	TRBV7-2	TRBJ2-5	TGTGCCAGCAGCCCCTGGCGGGAGGGCCGCCAAGAGACCCAGTACTTC	CASSPWREGRQETQYF
.	.	TRBV28	TRBJ1-2	TGTGCCAGCAGTTTCAGGGGTGGCTACACCTTC	CASSFRGGYTF
few	.	TRBV7-9	TRBJ2-3	TGTGCCAGCAGCTCAACAGATACGCAGTATTTT	CASSSTDTQYF
.	.	TRBV28	TRBJ2-2	TGTGCCAGCAGTCTGTCGCTTAGCACCGGGGAGCTGTTTTTT	CASSLSLSTGELFF
.	TRBD1	TRBV11-3	TRBJ2-1	TGTGCCAGCAGCCAATCGACAGGGGGCTCCTACAATGAGCAGTTCTTC	CASSQSTGGSYNEQFF
.	TRBD1	TRBV4-2	TRBJ2-2	TGTGCCAGCAGCCCGGGACAGGACACCGGGGAGCTGTTTTTT	CASSPGQDTGELFF
.	.	TRBV13	TRBJ1-2	TGTGCCAGCAGCCCACCGGGGAAGTGGACTAACTATGGCTACACCTTC	CASSPPGKWTNYGYTF
.	.	TRBV9	TRBJ1-2	TGTGCCAGCAGCGTAGAGGACAGCTATGGCTACACCTTC	CASSVEDSYGYTF
.	TRBD1	TRBV29-1	TRBJ1-2	TGCAGCGTTGAAGACAGGGGGCCTGGTGGCTACACCTTC	CSVEDRGPGGYTF
.	.	TRBV7-2	TRBJ2-7	TGTGCCAGCAGCTCCGACCTGACTGGCGCCTACGAGCAGTACTTC	CASSSDLTGAYEQYF
.	TRBD2	TRBV4-1	TRBJ2-1	TGCGCCAGCAGCCAAGTCCTTAGCGGGGCCTCCTACAATGAGCAGTTCTTC	CASSQVLSGASYNEQFF
.	.	TRBV5-5	TRBJ2-7	TGTGCCAGCACCCGGACAGCCACCTACGAGCAGTACTTC	CASTRTATYEQYF
once	.	TRBV11-2	TRBJ2-3	TGTGCCAGCAGGGAAACAGGATTTAGCACAGATACGCAGTATTTT	CASRETGFSTDTQYF
.	TRBD2	TRBV6-4	TRBJ2-7	TGTGCCAGCAGTGACTCGACTAGCGGCTCCTACGAGCAGTACTTC	CASSDSTSGSYEQYF
few	.	TRBV7-9	TRBJ2-7	TGTGCCAGCACTACTTTATACGAGCAGTACTTC	CASTTLYEQYF
.	TRBD1	TRBV25-1	TRBJ1-2	TGTGCCAGCAGAAAGGACAGGGCGGGCTACACCTTC	CASRKDRAGYTF
.	TRBD1	TRBV29-1	TRBJ1-1	TGCAGCGCAGACAGGGTTGGCACTGAAGCTTTCTTT	CSADRVGTEAFF
.	TRBD1	TRBV5-6	TRBJ1-3	TGTGCCAGCAGCTTACTTGGACAGGCCTATTCTGGAAACACCATATATTTT	CASSLLGQAYSGNTIYF
.	TRBD2	TRBV6-5	TRBJ2-7	TGTGCCAGCAGTTACACGGGCGGGGGGGGTACCTACGAGCAGTACTTC	CASSYTGGGGTYEQYF
.	TRBD1	TRBV2	TRBJ1-2	TGTGCCAGCTCTCAGACAGGGAATAATAATGGCTACACCTTC	CASSQTGNNNGYTF
once	TRBD2	TRBV15	TRBJ2-5	TGTGCCACCAGCAGACAAGCGGGGGGACAAGAGACCCAGTACTTC	CATSRQAGGQETQYF